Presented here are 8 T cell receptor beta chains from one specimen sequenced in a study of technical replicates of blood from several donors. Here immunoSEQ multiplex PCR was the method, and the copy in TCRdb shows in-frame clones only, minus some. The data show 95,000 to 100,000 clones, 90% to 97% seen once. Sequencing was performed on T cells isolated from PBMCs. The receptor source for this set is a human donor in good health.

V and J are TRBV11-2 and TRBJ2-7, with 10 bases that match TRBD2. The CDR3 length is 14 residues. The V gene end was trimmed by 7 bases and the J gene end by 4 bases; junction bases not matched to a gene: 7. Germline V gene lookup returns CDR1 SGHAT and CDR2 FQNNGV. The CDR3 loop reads CASTTSGMWYEQYF. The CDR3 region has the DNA TGTGCCAGCACCACTAGCGGGATGTGGTACGAGCAGTACTTC.

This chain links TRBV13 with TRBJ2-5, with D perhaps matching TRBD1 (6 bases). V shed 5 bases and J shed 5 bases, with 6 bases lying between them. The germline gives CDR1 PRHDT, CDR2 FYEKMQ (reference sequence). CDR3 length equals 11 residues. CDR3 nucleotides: TGTGCCAGCAGCAGGGGGGAGACCCAGTACTTC. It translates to CASSRGETQYF.

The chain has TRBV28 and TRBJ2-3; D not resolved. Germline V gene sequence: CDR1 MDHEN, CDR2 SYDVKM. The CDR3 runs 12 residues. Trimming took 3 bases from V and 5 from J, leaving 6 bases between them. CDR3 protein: CASSFMRDTQYF. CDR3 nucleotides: TGTGCCAGCAGTTTTATGAGAGATACGCAGTATTTT.

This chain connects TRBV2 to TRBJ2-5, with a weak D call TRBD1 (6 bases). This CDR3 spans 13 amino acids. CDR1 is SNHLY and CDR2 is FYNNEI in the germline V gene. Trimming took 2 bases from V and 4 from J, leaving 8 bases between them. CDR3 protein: CASSETGPETQYF. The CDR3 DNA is TGTGCCAGCAGTGAAACAGGGCCAGAGACCCAGTACTTC.

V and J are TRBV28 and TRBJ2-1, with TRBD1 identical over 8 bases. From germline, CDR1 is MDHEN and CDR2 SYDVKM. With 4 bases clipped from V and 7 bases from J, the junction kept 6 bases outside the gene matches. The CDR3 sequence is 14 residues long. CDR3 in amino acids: CASSYRGYKNEQFF. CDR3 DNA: TGTGCCAGCAGTTACAGGGGGTACAAGAATGAGCAGTTCTTC.

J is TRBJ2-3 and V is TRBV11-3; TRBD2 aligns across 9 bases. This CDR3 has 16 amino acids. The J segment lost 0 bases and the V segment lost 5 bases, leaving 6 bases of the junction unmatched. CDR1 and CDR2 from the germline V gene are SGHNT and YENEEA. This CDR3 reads CASSTWRGGSTDTQYF. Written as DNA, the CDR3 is TGTGCCAGCAGCACTTGGCGGGGGGGAAGCACAGATACGCAGTATTTT.

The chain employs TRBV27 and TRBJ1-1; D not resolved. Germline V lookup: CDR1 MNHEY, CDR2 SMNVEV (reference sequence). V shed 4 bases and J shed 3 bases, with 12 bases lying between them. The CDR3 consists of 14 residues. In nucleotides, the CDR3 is TGTGCCAGCAGTTACACGGGAGTATACACTGAAGCTTTCTTT. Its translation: CASSYTGVYTEAFF.

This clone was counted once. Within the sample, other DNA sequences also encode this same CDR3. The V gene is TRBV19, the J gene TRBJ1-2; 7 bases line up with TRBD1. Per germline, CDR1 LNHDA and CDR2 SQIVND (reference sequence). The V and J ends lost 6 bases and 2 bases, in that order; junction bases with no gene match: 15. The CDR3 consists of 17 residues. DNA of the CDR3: TGTGCCAGTAGGGGACCCGGACAGGAACCAGCCAACTATGGCTACACCTTC. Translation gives CASRGPGQEPANYGYTF.